The rows below give T cell receptor beta chains drawn from one sample of a study of cytomegalovirus exposure and HLA in healthy donors. Only in-frame clones appear in the TCRdb table, and some are missing; sequencing was by immunoSEQ multiplex PCR. The sample holds approximately 190,000 clones, roughly 74% seen once. Sequences were obtained from PBMCs. Receptor source: a woman aged 25 to 39 in good health and CMV-seronegative. Both conserved end residues are part of each CDR3. The D gene is left open where the match is weak. Clone size is shown for a subset of rows, as once, few, many or a class of expanded clone.

size	J	D	V	length	CDR3	DNA
-	TRBJ2-3	TRBD2	TRBV18	16	CASSQGLAGSTDTQYF	TGTGCCAGCTCACAAGGACTAGCGGGGAGCACAGATACGCAGTATTTT
-	TRBJ2-3	-	TRBV7-3	15	CASSLGLRNTDTQYF	TGTGCCAGCAGCTTGGGACTCAGGAACACAGATACGCAGTATTTT
-	TRBJ2-5	TRBD2	TRBV2	15	CASSEAPSGVETQYF	TGTGCCAGCAGTGAAGCGCCTAGCGGGGTAGAGACCCAGTACTTC
-	TRBJ1-5	-	TRBV19	16	CASSIQARHEMKPQHF	TGTGCCAGTAGTATTCAAGCCAGACACGAGATGAAGCCCCAGCATTTT
few	TRBJ1-3	-	TRBV19	12	CASTLSGNTIYF	TGTGCCAGTACCCTCTCTGGAAACACCATATATTTT
-	TRBJ1-1	TRBD1	TRBV6-1	14	CASTLTGPSTEAFF	TGTGCCAGCACTTTGACAGGGCCTTCCACTGAAGCTTTCTTT
-	TRBJ1-2	-	TRBV5-1	11	CASSLVVGYTF	TGCGCCAGCTCCCTGGTAGTTGGCTACACCTTC
-	TRBJ1-2	TRBD1	TRBV2	20	CASSEWSGQGLVSSIYGYTF	TGTGCCAGCAGTGAATGGTCGGGACAGGGTCTTGTAAGTAGCATCTATGGCTACACCTTC
few	TRBJ1-1	TRBD1	TRBV11-2	16	CASSLGTGPPNTEAFF	TGTGCCAGCAGCTTAGGGACAGGACCTCCTAACACTGAAGCTTTCTTT
-	TRBJ1-6	TRBD1	TRBV2	13	CASSRQGGPPLHF	TGTGCCAGCAGTCGACAGGGCGGGCCACCCCTCCACTTT
-	TRBJ2-7	-	TRBV7-2	14	CASSLEGRRDEQYF	TGTGCCAGCAGCTTGGAGGGTCGTCGGGACGAGCAGTACTTC
-	TRBJ2-1	TRBD2	TRBV13	20	CASSLNTVVGLAGGRDEQFF	TGTGCCAGCAGCTTAAATACAGTCGTCGGACTAGCGGGGGGTCGGGATGAGCAGTTCTTC
few	TRBJ2-1	-	TRBV7-8	17	CASSKSLTGLAPNEQFF	TGTGCCAGCAGCAAAAGCCTCACTGGACTCGCACCCAATGAGCAGTTCTTC
-	TRBJ2-3	TRBD2	TRBV19	15	CASSRASGDTDTQYF	TGTGCCAGTAGTCGGGCTAGCGGGGACACAGATACGCAGTATTTT
-	TRBJ2-7	-	TRBV7-7	13	CASSLARGSEQYF	TGTGCCAGCAGCTTAGCGCGGGGCTCCGAGCAGTACTTC
-	TRBJ2-7	-	TRBV9	15	CASSVPSSRVYEQYF	TGTGCCAGCAGCGTTCCTTCCTCTCGGGTCTACGAGCAGTACTTC
few	TRBJ2-2	-	TRBV21-1	15	CASRPGQQNTGELFF	TGTGCCAGCAGGCCGGGACAGCAGAACACCGGGGAGCTGTTTTTT
once	TRBJ1-5	-	TRBV5-4	12	CASSSEFEPQHF	TGTGCCAGCAGCTCCGAGTTTGAGCCCCAGCATTTT
-	TRBJ2-1	TRBD1	TRBV7-8	17	CASSTLGGTGGLYEQFF	TGTGCCAGCAGCACCTTAGGGGGGACAGGGGGTTTGTATGAGCAGTTCTTC
-	TRBJ2-5	TRBD1	TRBV5-1	15	CASSLGTGIQETQYF	TGCGCCAGCAGCTTGGGGACAGGGATCCAAGAGACCCAGTACTTC
-	TRBJ2-7	TRBD2	TRBV7-9	15	CASSHSGRARYEQYF	TGTGCCAGCAGCCATAGCGGGAGGGCCCGTTACGAGCAGTACTTC
-	TRBJ1-2	-	TRBV19	12	CASGAVNYGYTF	TGTGCCAGTGGGGCGGTTAACTATGGCTACACCTTC
-	TRBJ2-5	-	TRBV27	17	CASSFFWRSPLQETQYF	TGTGCCAGCAGTTTTTTTTGGAGATCTCCCCTCCAAGAGACCCAGTACTTC
once	TRBJ2-2	-	TRBV10-3	15	CAISETLQGTGELFF	TGTGCCATCAGTGAGACCCTACAGGGTACCGGGGAGCTGTTTTTT
-	TRBJ1-5	TRBD1	TRBV11-2	15	CASSLAGGYNQPQHF	TGTGCCAGCAGCTTAGCAGGGGGCTACAATCAGCCCCAGCATTTT
once	TRBJ2-2	-	TRBV11-3	14	CASSLSGYTGELFF	TGTGCCAGCAGCCTTAGCGGATACACCGGGGAGCTGTTTTTT
-	TRBJ2-3	TRBD1	TRBV18	17	CASSPGDRTGSTDTQYF	TGTGCCAGCTCACCTGGCGATAGGACAGGGTCTACAGATACGCAGTATTTT
-	TRBJ1-5	-	TRBV6-5	14	CASSLPGPNQPQHF	TGTGCCAGCAGTTTACCTGGGCCCAATCAGCCCCAGCATTTT
-	TRBJ1-1	-	TRBV7-2	11	CASSRVSEAFF	TGTGCCAGCAGCCGCGTTTCTGAAGCTTTCTTT
few	TRBJ1-2	TRBD1	TRBV2	14	CASSGLWDSAGYTF	TGTGCCAGCAGTGGCCTTTGGGACAGTGCGGGCTACACCTTC
-	TRBJ2-7	TRBD2	TRBV30	15	CAWSAPTSGNYEQYF	TGTGCCTGGAGTGCCCCCACTAGCGGCAACTACGAGCAGTACTTC
-	TRBJ2-2	TRBD2	TRBV7-9	17	CASSLAWTSGSPGELFF	TGTGCCAGCAGCTTAGCCTGGACTAGCGGGAGTCCCGGGGAGCTGTTTTTT
-	TRBJ2-5	TRBD2	TRBV7-3	15	CASSSSGIAGETQYF	TGTGCCAGCAGCTCCTCCGGGATAGCGGGAGAGACCCAGTACTTC
few	TRBJ1-6	TRBD1	TRBV5-1	14	CASSPGQGDSPLHF	TGCGCCAGCAGCCCGGGACAGGGTGATTCACCCCTCCACTTT
-	TRBJ2-1	-	TRBV6-1	12	CAIDRIYNEQFF	TGTGCCATCGACAGGATATACAATGAGCAGTTCTTC
-	TRBJ1-1	TRBD1	TRBV19	14	CASSIEGANTEAFF	TGTGCCAGTAGTATTGAGGGGGCGAACACTGAAGCTTTCTTT
-	TRBJ2-1	-	TRBV10-3	14	CAISLSSGYNEQFF	TGTGCCATCAGTCTTAGTTCGGGTTACAATGAGCAGTTCTTC
-	TRBJ2-7	TRBD2	TRBV7-2	15	CASSLKTGLAGEQYF	TGTGCCAGCAGCTTAAAGACGGGACTAGCGGGTGAGCAGTACTTC
-	TRBJ2-7	TRBD1	TRBV14	15	CASSQEDRGYYEQYF	TGTGCCAGCAGCCAAGAGGACAGGGGGTACTACGAGCAGTACTTC
-	TRBJ1-3	-	TRBV2	15	CASMETGNSGNTIYF	TGTGCCAGCATGGAAACAGGCAACTCTGGAAACACCATATATTTT
-	TRBJ2-3	-	TRBV18	14	CASSPALATDTQYF	TGTGCCAGCTCACCAGCCCTAGCCACAGATACGCAGTATTTT
-	TRBJ2-7	TRBD1	TRBV5-1	14	CASSFTGDSYEQYF	TGCGCCAGCAGCTTCACAGGGGACTCCTACGAGCAGTACTTC
-	TRBJ1-4	TRBD1	TRBV7-6	15	CASSKNRGANEKLFF	TGTGCCAGCAGCAAAAACAGGGGAGCTAATGAAAAACTGTTTTTT
-	TRBJ2-7	-	TRBV5-4	17	CASSMEGGRLVRYEQYF	TGTGCCAGCAGCATGGAAGGCGGGCGACTGGTCCGGTACGAGCAGTACTTC
-	TRBJ2-7	TRBD1	TRBV19	15	CASSSGTGHPYEQYF	TGTGCCAGTAGCTCAGGGACAGGTCACCCCTACGAGCAGTACTTC
-	TRBJ2-5	-	TRBV2	12	CASSGTEETQYF	TGTGCCAGCAGTGGGACAGAAGAGACCCAGTACTTC
-	TRBJ1-5	TRBD1	TRBV2	15	CASSPDRTRNQPQHF	TGTGCCAGCAGCCCGGACAGGACTCGCAATCAGCCCCAGCATTTT
few	TRBJ2-1	-	TRBV11-2	14	CASSLRTPNNEQFF	TGTGCCAGCAGCCTCCGTACACCGAACAATGAGCAGTTCTTC
-	TRBJ1-5	TRBD1	TRBV18	17	CASSTGDGNPGNQPQHF	TGTGCCAGCTCCACAGGGGACGGGAACCCTGGCAATCAGCCCCAGCATTTT
once	TRBJ2-7	-	TRBV4-3	13	CASSQEYTYEQYF	TGCGCCAGCAGCCAAGAATACACCTACGAGCAGTACTTC
once	TRBJ1-4	TRBD1	TRBV19	15	CASSMTGGDNEKLFF	TGTGCCAGTAGTATGACAGGGGGGGACAATGAAAAACTGTTTTTT
-	TRBJ2-6	-	TRBV21-1	19	CASSDTLKGDCSGANVLTF	TGTGCCAGCAGTGACACCCTCAAGGGGGATTGCTCTGGGGCCAACGTCCTGACTTTC
-	TRBJ2-7	TRBD1	TRBV10-3	14	CAISSDRVYGEQYF	TGTGCCATCAGTTCGGACAGGGTCTACGGCGAGCAGTACTTC
-	TRBJ1-5	-	TRBV7-2	14	CASSPQGGNQPQHF	TGTGCCAGCAGTCCCCAGGGTGGCAATCAGCCCCAGCATTTT
few	TRBJ2-7	TRBD2	TRBV7-3	14	CASTIAGGVEEQYF	TGTGCCAGCACCATAGCGGGAGGGGTCGAAGAGCAGTACTTC
-	TRBJ1-5	TRBD1	TRBV4-1	15	CASSQGDRGNQPQHF	TGCGCCAGCAGCCAGGGGGACAGGGGCAATCAGCCCCAGCATTTT